The 22 T cell receptor beta chains given below trace back to one sample, sequenced in a study of shared clonotypes between healthy human individuals. The repertoire was sequenced with immunoSEQ multiplex PCR; TCRdb's copy has only in-frame clones and lacks some. The sample shows about 2.1 million clones, about 93% of them seen only once. Only CD45RO-negative cells positively selected for CCR7 counted as naive CD8 cells, so terminally differentiated effector memory CD45RA+ cells were excluded. The sequencing input was naive CD8+ T cells from PBMCs. Receptors originate from a man between 18 and 35 years old in good health. Some clones in this sample may be carry-over from other donors' samples.

The chain couples TRBV6-5 to TRBJ2-1, with D perhaps being TRBD1 or TRBD2 (5 bases each). Trimming took off 5 bases at V and 9 bases at J, with 14 bases between the two ends. Germline V CDR1 and CDR2: MNHEY, SVGAGI. The CDR3 has 13 amino acids. The DNA of the CDR3 is TGTGCCAGCAGTCCGGGACCCTCTGTTGAGCAGTTCTTC. This translates into CASSPGPSVEQFF.

This clone was counted a single time. J is TRBJ1-5 and V is TRBV5-1, with TRBD1 as a possible D gene (6 bases). Germline CDR1 and CDR2: SGHRS and YFSETQ. CDR3 size: 14 residues. The V end was cut by 4 bases, the J end by 3 bases, with 11 bases between. The CDR3 DNA is TGCGCCAGCAGCCTAACAGGGACCAATCAGCCCCAGCATTTT. Translating it yields CASSLTGTNQPQHF.

The rearrangement links TRBV10-2 to TRBJ2-3, with 9 positions matching TRBD2. The germline V gene has CDR1 WSHSY and CDR2 SAAADI. V lost 2 bases and J lost 4; bases outside the gene matches: 7. The CDR3 length is 16 residues. CDR3 sequence: CASSETLAGEADTQYF. In nucleotides, the CDR3 is TGCGCCAGCAGTGAGACATTAGCGGGAGAGGCAGATACGCAGTATTTT.

As for this clone: The same CDR3 arises from other DNA sequences in this sample as well. The chain combines TRBV7-9 with TRBJ1-1; D unresolved. The CDR3 is made up of 14 amino acids. V shed 0 bases and J shed 0 bases, with 5 bases lying between them. Germline CDR1 reads SEHNR; CDR2 reads FQNEAQ (reference sequence). The CDR3 sequence: CASSLAGLNTEAFF. In nucleotides, the CDR3 is TGTGCCAGCAGCTTAGCAGGATTGAACACTGAAGCTTTCTTT.

As for this clone: A junction end diverges from the germline sequence, so it may reflect a read error. The J gene is TRBJ2-7, the V gene TRBV7-9; D uncertain. Germline lookup yields CDR1 SEHNR and CDR2 FQNEAQ (reference sequence). The CDR3 spans 14 residues. CDR3 coding DNA: TGTGCCAGCAGCCTAGGTCCGGGCTCCAACGAGCAGTACTTC. Its translation: CASSLGPGSNEQYF.

This rearrangement joins TRBV30 to TRBJ2-1, with D possibly being TRBD1 (6 bases). CDR1 GTSNPN and CDR2 SVGIG come from the germline V gene (reference sequence). The V and J ends lost 4 bases and 7 bases respectively, with 23 bases between them. The CDR3 consists of 16 residues. CDR3 in DNA: TGTGCCTGGACCCCAGGGGTTAGGTTGGGTATGAATGAGCAGTTCTTC. This encodes CAWTPGVRLGMNEQFF. Together with reference TRBV30 and TRBJ2-1, the CDR3 gives the full variable domain: SQTIHQWPATLVQPVGSPLSLECTVEGTSNPNLYWYRQAAGRGLQLLFYSVGIGQISSEVPQNLSASRPQDRQFILSSKKLLLSDSGFYLCAWTPGVRLGMNEQFFGPGTRLTVL.

The chain has TRBV27 and TRBJ2-7, with D unclear. CDR1 is MNHEY and CDR2 is SMNVEV in the germline V gene (reference sequence). This CDR3 has 16 amino acids. V gave up 8 bases and J gave up 3 bases, with 23 bases separating them. The CDR3, as DNA: TGTGCCAGCGCACCCCATACGAACCCGTTCGACTACGAGCAGTACTTC. Translation gives CASAPHTNPFDYEQYF.

This clone has a single count. V is TRBV7-6 and J is TRBJ2-1; maybe TRBD2 (6 bases). CDR1 SGHVS and CDR2 FNYEAQ come from the germline V gene. The V end was cut by 3 bases, the J end by 7 bases, with 13 bases between. This CDR3 contains 14 residues. Written as DNA, the CDR3 is TGTGCCAGCAGCTTGTCCGGACTAAGGAATGAGCAGTTCTTC. This translates into CASSLSGLRNEQFF. Full variable domain (outside the CDR3, taken from reference TRBV7-6 and TRBJ2-1): GAGVSQSPRYKVTKRGQDVALRCDPISGHVSLYWYRQALGQGPEFLTYFNYEAQQDKSGLPNDRFSAERPEGSISTLTIQRTEQRDSAMYRCASSLSGLRNEQFFGPGTRLTVL.

The chain combines TRBV5-1 with TRBJ2-7; 8 positions match TRBD1. The CDR3 has 15 residues. V lost 4 bases and J lost 3; bases outside the gene matches: 9. The germline CDR1 and CDR2 sequences are SGHRS and YFSETQ. This chain's CDR3 is CASSGGQGDFYEQYF. CDR3 nucleotide sequence: TGCGCCAGCAGCGGCGGACAGGGAGATTTCTACGAGCAGTACTTC.

The chain is built from TRBV11-2 and TRBJ1-1; D not certain. The CDR3 has 16 residues. Trimming left V 1 base short and J 0 bases short, with 12 bases between. CDR1 is SGHAT, CDR2 FQNNGV, per germline. The CDR3 sequence is CASSLGVRGLNTEAFF. As DNA, the CDR3 is TGTGCCAGCAGCTTAGGCGTAAGAGGCTTGAACACTGAAGCTTTCTTT.

The genes are TRBV4-3 and TRBJ2-5; 8 bases fit TRBD2. The J segment lost 2 bases and the V segment lost 0 bases, leaving 5 bases of the junction unmatched. The CDR3 totals 16 residues. Germline assignment: CDR1 LGHNA and CDR2 YSLEER. CDR3 bases: TGCGCCAGCAGCCAAGATCGGCGGGAGGCTCAAGAGACCCAGTACTTC. It encodes CASSQDRREAQETQYF.

Concerning this clone itself: At the DNA level, this CDR3 is encoded by other sequences in the same sample as well. V and J are TRBV7-9 and TRBJ2-1; tentative D call: TRBD1 (5 bases). Germline V lookup: CDR1 SEHNR, CDR2 FQNEAQ (reference sequence). Trimming took 5 bases from V and 2 from J, leaving 13 bases between them. The CDR3 is made up of 15 amino acids. The CDR3 nucleotides read TGTGCCAGCAGCCTAGGGGCAACACCCTACAATGAGCAGTTCTTC. Encoded protein: CASSLGATPYNEQFF.

The V call is TRBV9, the J call TRBJ1-1, with D perhaps matching TRBD1 (6 bases). This CDR3 has 14 residues. Germline V lookup: CDR1 SGDLS, CDR2 YYNGEE. The germline V and J ends were trimmed by 4 bases and 2 bases, with 12 bases remaining between them. CDR3 sequence reads: CASSPRDTNTEAFF. The CDR3 DNA reads TGTGCCAGCAGCCCCAGGGACACCAACACTGAAGCTTTCTTT.

This chain connects TRBV27 to TRBJ2-7; a weak D match, TRBD1 (6 bases). Looked up from germline, CDR1 is MNHEY and CDR2 is SMNVEV (reference sequence). This CDR3 is 13 amino acids long. V was trimmed by 5 bases and J by 5 bases, leaving 13 bases between them. The CDR3 sequence: CASSGRGRHEQYF. In DNA form, the CDR3 reads TGTGCCAGCAGTGGCAGGGGTCGGCACGAGCAGTACTTC.

The V gene is TRBV11-2, the J gene TRBJ2-7, with 9 positions matching TRBD2. Germline CDR1 SGHAT, CDR2 FQNNGV. Trimming took 1 base from V and 0 from J; bases not matched to a gene: 1. The CDR3 spans 15 residues. CDR3 coding DNA: TGTGCCAGCAGCTTAGGGCGGGAGGGCTCCTACGAGCAGTACTTC. This translates into CASSLGREGSYEQYF.

V is TRBV15 and J is TRBJ2-7; D ambiguous. V was pared by 5 bases and J by 2 bases, with 13 bases between. CDR1 is LNHNV and CDR2 is YYDKDF in the germline V gene (reference sequence). The CDR3 runs 14 residues. This CDR3 is CATSEYSLPYEQYF. The DNA for the CDR3 is TGTGCCACCAGCGAATACAGCCTTCCCTACGAGCAGTACTTC.

The chain uses TRBV7-3 and TRBJ2-1; perhaps TRBD2 as D (6 bases). This CDR3 spans 14 amino acids. Between the trimmed V and J ends, which lost 6 bases and 6 bases, there was a span of 15 bases. Germline V CDR1 and CDR2: SGHTA, FQGTGA. The CDR3 reads CASSPGLVGNEQFF. In DNA form, the CDR3 reads TGTGCCAGCAGTCCGGGACTGGTGGGCAATGAGCAGTTCTTC.

This clone was counted between two and nine times. The chain has TRBV30 and TRBJ1-1; no clear D gene. The germline V gene has CDR1 GTSNPN and CDR2 SVGIG (reference sequence). Deletions cut 1 base from V and 6 bases from J, with 6 bases between. There are 11 residues in the CDR3. The CDR3 loop is CAWSEWAEAFF. The DNA of the CDR3 is TGTGCCTGGAGTGAGTGGGCTGAAGCTTTCTTT. Using reference TRBV30 and TRBJ1-1 for the parts outside the CDR3, the full variable domain is SQTIHQWPATLVQPVGSPLSLECTVEGTSNPNLYWYRQAAGRGLQLLFYSVGIGQISSEVPQNLSASRPQDRQFILSSKKLLLSDSGFYLCAWSEWAEAFFGQGTRLTVV.

V and J are TRBV19 and TRBJ1-1, with TRBD1 matching 8 bases. The CDR3 covers 14 residues. Trimming cost V 2 bases and J 4 bases; bases outside gene matches: 3. From germline, CDR1 is LNHDA and CDR2 SQIVND (reference sequence). Here the CDR3 reads CASSITDRVTEAFF. For the CDR3, the DNA is TGTGCCAGTAGTATAACGGACAGGGTCACTGAAGCTTTCTTT. Based on the CDR3 plus reference TRBV19 and TRBJ1-1, the full variable domain is DGGITQSPKYLFRKEGQNVTLSCEQNLNHDAMYWYRQDPGQGLRLIYYSQIVNDFQKGDIAEGYSVSREKKESFPLTVTSAQKNPTAFYLCASSITDRVTEAFFGQGTRLTVV.

The V gene is TRBV5-1, the J gene TRBJ2-7, with a tentative D call TRBD1 (5 bases). With 0 bases removed from V and 3 bases from J, the gap between germline ends came to 10 bases. The CDR3 spans 14 residues. Germline V CDR1 and CDR2: SGHRS, YFSETQ. The CDR3 DNA is TGCGCCAGCAGCTTGGTGGGCAGGGTCTACGAGCAGTACTTC. It specifies CASSLVGRVYEQYF.

The chain joins TRBV6-1 to TRBJ2-1; possible D gene TRBD2, 5 bases. The V and J ends lost 5 bases and 5 bases respectively, with 16 bases between them. CDR3 length: 15 residues. CDR1 MNHNS and CDR2 SASEGT come from the germline V gene. CDR3 bases: TGTGCCAGCAGTCTCCGAACGGACTTACACAATGAGCAGTTCTTC. Translated, it gives CASSLRTDLHNEQFF.

The V and J genes are TRBV5-8 and TRBJ1-5; 8 bases are shared with TRBD1. Trimming removed 0 bases from V and 5 bases from J; junction bases left unmatched: 4. Germline V gene sequence: CDR1 SGHTS, CDR2 YDEGEE. The CDR3 is made up of 15 amino acids. The CDR3 loop reads CASSLGTGLHQPQHF. The CDR3 bases are TGTGCCAGCAGCTTGGGGACAGGGCTCCATCAGCCCCAGCATTTT.